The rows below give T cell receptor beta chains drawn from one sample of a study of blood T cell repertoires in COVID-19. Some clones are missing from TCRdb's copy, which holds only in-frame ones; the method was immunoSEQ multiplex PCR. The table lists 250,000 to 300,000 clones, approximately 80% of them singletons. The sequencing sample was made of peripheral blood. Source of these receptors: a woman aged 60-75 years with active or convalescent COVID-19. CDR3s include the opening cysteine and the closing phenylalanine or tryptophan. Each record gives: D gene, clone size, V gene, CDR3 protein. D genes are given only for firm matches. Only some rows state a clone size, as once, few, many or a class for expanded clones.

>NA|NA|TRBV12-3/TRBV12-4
CASSFPPGETQYF
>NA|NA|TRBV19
CASSIAIGNQPQHF
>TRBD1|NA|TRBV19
CASSLDRGFYNEQFF
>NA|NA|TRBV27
CASSFQGYTGELFF
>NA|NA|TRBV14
CASSPSGRGRYNEQFF
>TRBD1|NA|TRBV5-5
CASSLGNRGYNEQFF
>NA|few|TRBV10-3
CAISADPGGTTNEKLFF
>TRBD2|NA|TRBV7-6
CASSLGGTSYNEQFF
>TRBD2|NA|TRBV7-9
CASSLLGGLETQYF
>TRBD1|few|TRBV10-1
CASSERNGTGPLPFGEQYF
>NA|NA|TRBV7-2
CASSLDRLSYGYTF
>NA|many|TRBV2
CASSPGMNTEAFF
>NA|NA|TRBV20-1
CSASREGGTGELFF
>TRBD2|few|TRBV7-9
CASSLVAGRPYEQYF
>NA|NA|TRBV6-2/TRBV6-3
CASSYSRQAAGKNEQFF